This entry is about one T cell receptor beta chain. CDR1 DFQATT and CDR2 SNEGSKA come from the germline V gene (reference sequence). The CDR3 runs to 16 residues. V gave up 3 bases and J gave up 0 bases, with 15 bases separating them. The data belong to a study of T cells in Graves' hyperthyroidism and ophthalmopathy. RNA transcripts served as the template for amplifying TCR beta CDR3 regions. During a first-round RT-PCR of the TCR CDR3, the HTBI primer set was used. TCRdb re-analysed the multiplex PCR reads in MiXCR, keeping a single row per CDR3 protein. The sample yields more than 450,000 distinct CDR3 sequences, just under 20% seen once.

The sample was blood. This receptor was identified in a man aged 35 to 55 with Graves' ophthalmopathy. V is TRBV20-1 and J is TRBJ1-3, with TRBD1 as a possible D gene (6 bases). CDR3 sequence: CSASSPTGSSGNTIYF. The CDR3 DNA follows: TGCAGTGCTAGCAGCCCGACAGGTTCCTCTGGAAACACCATATATTTT.